This T cell receptor beta chain was retrieved from a study of blood T cell repertoires in COVID-19. Study-wide background: From T cells, B-cell-depleted T cells, or PBMCs came the material, which was cDNA or gDNA.

The data were produced by immunoSEQ multiplex PCR, yet TCRdb's version contains in-frame clones alone and is incomplete. Of under 350,000 clones listed, 85% are singletons. Germline CDR1 LNHDA, CDR2 SQIVND (reference sequence). V dropped 10 bases and J dropped 2 bases, with 12 bases sitting between them. This CDR3 is built from 12 residues. The sequencing sample was made of peripheral blood. The receptor was isolated from a human donor in a cohort sampled during active COVID-19. The chain links TRBV19 to TRBJ2-7; D is possibly TRBD1 (6 bases). Here the CDR3 DNA reads TGTGCCACCCGGGACACAACCTACGAGCAGTACTTC. It is translated as CATRDTTYEQYF.